This T cell receptor beta chain appears in the sequencing data of a study of shared clonotypes between healthy human individuals. Points from the study as a whole: Though the depth was large, rarefaction showed that sorted-subset sequencing was incomplete.

Comment on this clone: Its antigen is currently unknown.

The germline CDR1 and CDR2 sequences are MNHEY and SVGAGI. CDR3 length: 16 residues. Trimming cost V 1 base and J 2 bases, with 11 bases left between them. Several immunoSEQ plates held equal portions of the genomic DNA taken from each subset. TCRdb keeps only in-frame clones here, not all; method: immunoSEQ multiplex PCR. The sample shows more than 2 million clones, approximately 94% of them seen only once. Selected positively for CCR7 and CD45RO-negative, naive CD8 cells excluded terminally differentiated effector memory CD45RA+ cells. This sequence joins TRBV6-5 and TRBJ2-2, with D maybe TRBD2 (5 bases). The receptor was isolated from a man aged 18 to 30 in good health. Sequencing input: naive CD8+ T cells sorted from blood. CDR3 sequence reads: CASSYWETLNTGELFF. Written as DNA, the CDR3 is TGTGCCAGCAGTTACTGGGAGACGCTAAACACCGGGGAGCTGTTTTTT.